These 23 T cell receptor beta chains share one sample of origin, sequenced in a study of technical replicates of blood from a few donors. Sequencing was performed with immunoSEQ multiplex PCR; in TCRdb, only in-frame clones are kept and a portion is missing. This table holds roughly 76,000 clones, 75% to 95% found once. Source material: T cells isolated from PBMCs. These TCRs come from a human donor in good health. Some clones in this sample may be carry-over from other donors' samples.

CDR3 amino acids: CASSFGTVTYEQYF. DNA of the CDR3: TGTGCCAGCAGCTTCGGGACAGTAACCTACGAGCAGTACTTC. The chain carries TRBV5-5 and TRBJ2-7; 7 bases are shared with TRBD1. Germline V CDR1 and CDR2: SGHKS, YYEKEE (reference sequence). With V trimmed by 2 bases and J by 2 bases, 4 bases remained unmatched. The CDR3 has 14 residues.

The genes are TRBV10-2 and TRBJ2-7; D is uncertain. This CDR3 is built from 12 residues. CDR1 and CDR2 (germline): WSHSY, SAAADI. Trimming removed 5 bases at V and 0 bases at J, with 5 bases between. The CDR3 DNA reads TGCGCCAGCAGTAGCGACTCCTACGAGCAGTACTTC. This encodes CASSSDSYEQYF.

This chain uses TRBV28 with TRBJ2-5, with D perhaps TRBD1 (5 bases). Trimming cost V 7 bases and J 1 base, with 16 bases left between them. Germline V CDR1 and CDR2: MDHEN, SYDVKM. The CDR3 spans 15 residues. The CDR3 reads CASTGLQVIQETQYF. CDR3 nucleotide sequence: TGTGCCAGCACCGGGCTACAGGTGATCCAAGAGACCCAGTACTTC. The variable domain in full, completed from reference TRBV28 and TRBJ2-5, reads DVKVTQSSRYLVKRTGEKVFLECVQDMDHENMFWYRQDPGLGLRLIYFSYDVKMKEKGDIPEGYSVSREKKERFSLILESASTNQTSMYLCASTGLQVIQETQYFGPGTRLLVL.

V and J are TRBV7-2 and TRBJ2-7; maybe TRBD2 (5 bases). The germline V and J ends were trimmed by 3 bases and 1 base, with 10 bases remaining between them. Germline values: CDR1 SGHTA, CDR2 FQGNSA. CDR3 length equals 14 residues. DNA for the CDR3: TGTGCCAGCAGCTTCCCGGGGTCATCCTACGAGCAGTACTTC. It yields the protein CASSFPGSSYEQYF.

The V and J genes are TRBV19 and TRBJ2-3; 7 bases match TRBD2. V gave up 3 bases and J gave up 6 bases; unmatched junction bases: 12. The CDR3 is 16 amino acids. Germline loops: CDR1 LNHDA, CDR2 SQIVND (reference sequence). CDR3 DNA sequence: TGTGCCAGTAGTATTACTGGACTAGTCGGAGCGGATACGCAGTATTTT. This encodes CASSITGLVGADTQYF.

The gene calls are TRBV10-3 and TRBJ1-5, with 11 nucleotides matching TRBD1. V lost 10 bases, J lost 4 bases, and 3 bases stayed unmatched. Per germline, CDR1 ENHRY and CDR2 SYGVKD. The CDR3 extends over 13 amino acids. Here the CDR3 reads CATGTGGNQPQHF. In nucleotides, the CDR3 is TGTGCCACCGGGACAGGGGGTAATCAGCCCCAGCATTTT.

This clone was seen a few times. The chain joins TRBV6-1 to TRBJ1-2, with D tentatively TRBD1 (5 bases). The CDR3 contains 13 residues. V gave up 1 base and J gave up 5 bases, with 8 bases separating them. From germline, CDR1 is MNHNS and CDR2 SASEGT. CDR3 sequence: CASSEERGYGYTF. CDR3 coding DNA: TGTGCCAGCAGTGAAGAAAGGGGTTATGGCTACACCTTC.

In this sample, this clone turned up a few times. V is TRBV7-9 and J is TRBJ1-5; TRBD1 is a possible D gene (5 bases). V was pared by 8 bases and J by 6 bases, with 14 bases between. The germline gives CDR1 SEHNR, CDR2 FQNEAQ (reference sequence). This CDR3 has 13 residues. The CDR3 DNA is TGTGCCAGCCCGGTTCAGCAGGGTCAGCCCCAGCATTTT. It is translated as CASPVQQGQPQHF.

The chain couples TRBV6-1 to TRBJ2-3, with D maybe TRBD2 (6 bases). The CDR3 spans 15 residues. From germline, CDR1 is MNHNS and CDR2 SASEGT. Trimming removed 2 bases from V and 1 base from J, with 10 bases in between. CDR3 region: CASSESGPGTDTQYF. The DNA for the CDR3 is TGTGCCAGCAGTGAAAGCGGGCCCGGCACAGATACGCAGTATTTT.

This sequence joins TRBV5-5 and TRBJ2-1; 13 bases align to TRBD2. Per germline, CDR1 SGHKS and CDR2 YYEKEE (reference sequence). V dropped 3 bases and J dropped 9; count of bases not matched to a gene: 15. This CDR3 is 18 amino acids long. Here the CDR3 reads CASSSFAPLAGGYGEQFF. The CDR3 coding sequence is TGTGCCAGCAGCTCATTTGCCCCACTAGCGGGAGGGTACGGTGAGCAGTTCTTC.

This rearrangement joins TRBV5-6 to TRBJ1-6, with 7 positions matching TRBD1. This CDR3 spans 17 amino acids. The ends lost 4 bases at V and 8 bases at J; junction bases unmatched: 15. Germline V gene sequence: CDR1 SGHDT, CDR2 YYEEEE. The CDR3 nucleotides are TGTGCCAGCAGCCCGCTTGAGCCGACAGGGAAAGATTCACCCCTCCACTTT. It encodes CASSPLEPTGKDSPLHF.

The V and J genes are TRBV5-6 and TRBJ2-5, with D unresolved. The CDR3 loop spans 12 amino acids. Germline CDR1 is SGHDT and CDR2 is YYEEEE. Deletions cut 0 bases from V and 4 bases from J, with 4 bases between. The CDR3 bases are TGTGCCAGCAGCTTGGCCCTAGAGACCCAGTACTTC. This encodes CASSLALETQYF.

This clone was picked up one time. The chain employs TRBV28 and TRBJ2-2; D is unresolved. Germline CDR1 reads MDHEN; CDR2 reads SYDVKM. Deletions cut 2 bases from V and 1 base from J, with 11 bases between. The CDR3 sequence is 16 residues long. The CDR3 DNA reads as TGTGCCAGCAGTTTAGTCGGCCAGGAGAACACCGGGGAGCTGTTTTTT. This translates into CASSLVGQENTGELFF.

This chain's CDR3 is CASSSRTSGGNIQYF. The DNA of the CDR3 is TGTGCCAGCAGTTCAAGGACTAGCGGAGGAAACATTCAGTACTTC. The chain is built from TRBV6-5 and TRBJ2-4; TRBD2 matches 10 bases. Germline loops: CDR1 MNHEY, CDR2 SVGAGI. The length of the CDR3 is 15 residues. Trimming cost V 4 bases and J 6 bases; bases outside gene matches: 6.

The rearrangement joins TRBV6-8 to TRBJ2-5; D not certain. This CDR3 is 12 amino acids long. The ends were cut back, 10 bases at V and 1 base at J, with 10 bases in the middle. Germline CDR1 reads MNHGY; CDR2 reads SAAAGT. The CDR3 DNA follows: TGTGCCATCCAAGCTTTCCAAGAGACCCAGTACTTC. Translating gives CAIQAFQETQYF.

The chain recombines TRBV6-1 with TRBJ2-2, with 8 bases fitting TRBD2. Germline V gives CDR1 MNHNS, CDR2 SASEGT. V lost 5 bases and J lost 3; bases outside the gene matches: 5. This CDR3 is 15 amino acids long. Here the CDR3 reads CASSSGGSDTGELFF. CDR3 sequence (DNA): TGTGCCAGCAGTTCGGGGGGGAGTGACACCGGGGAGCTGTTTTTT.

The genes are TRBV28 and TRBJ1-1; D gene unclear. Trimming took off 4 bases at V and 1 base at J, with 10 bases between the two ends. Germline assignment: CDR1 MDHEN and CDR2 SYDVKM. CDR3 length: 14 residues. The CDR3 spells CASSSLRANTEAFF. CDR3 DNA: TGTGCCAGCAGTTCCTTAAGAGCGAACACTGAAGCTTTCTTT.

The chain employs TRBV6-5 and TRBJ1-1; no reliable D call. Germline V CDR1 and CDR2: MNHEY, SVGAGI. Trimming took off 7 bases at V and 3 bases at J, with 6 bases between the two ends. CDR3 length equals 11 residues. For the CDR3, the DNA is TGTGCCAGCACACGGTACACTGAAGCTTTCTTT. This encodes CASTRYTEAFF.

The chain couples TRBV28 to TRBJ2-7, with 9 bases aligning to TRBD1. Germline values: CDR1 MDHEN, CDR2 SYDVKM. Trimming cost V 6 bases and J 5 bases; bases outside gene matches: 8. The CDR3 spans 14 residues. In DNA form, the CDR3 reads TGTGCCAGCAGCCCCACAGGGGGCATTGACGAGCAGTACTTC. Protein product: CASSPTGGIDEQYF.

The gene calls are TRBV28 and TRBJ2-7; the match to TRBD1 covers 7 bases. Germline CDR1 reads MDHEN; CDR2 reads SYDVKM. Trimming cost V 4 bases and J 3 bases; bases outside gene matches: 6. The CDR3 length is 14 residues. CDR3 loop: CASSSPGQSYEQYF. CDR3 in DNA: TGTGCCAGCAGTTCCCCGGGACAGAGCTACGAGCAGTACTTC.

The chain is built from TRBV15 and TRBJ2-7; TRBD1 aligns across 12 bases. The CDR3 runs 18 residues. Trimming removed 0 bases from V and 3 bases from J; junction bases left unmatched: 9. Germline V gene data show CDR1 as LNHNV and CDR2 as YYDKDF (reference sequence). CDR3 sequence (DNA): TGTGCCACCAGCAGAGAATTATTGGGACAGGGGGCCGACTACGAGCAGTACTTC. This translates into CATSRELLGQGADYEQYF.

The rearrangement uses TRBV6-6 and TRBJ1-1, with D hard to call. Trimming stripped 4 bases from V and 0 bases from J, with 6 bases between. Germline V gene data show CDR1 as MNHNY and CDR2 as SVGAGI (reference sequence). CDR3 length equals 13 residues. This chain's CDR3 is CASSSGMNTEAFF. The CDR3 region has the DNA TGTGCCAGCAGTTCGGGGATGAACACTGAAGCTTTCTTT.

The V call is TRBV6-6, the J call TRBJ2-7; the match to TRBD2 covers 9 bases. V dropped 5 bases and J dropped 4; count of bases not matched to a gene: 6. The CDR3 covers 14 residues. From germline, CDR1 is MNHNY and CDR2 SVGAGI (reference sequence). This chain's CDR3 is CASSTWTSEYEQYF. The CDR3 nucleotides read TGTGCCAGCAGTACCTGGACTAGCGAGTACGAGCAGTACTTC.